This TCR beta chain is from a study of CD8+CD57+ T cells in acquired aplastic anemia. About the study: Sorted CD4+ and CD8+ cells yielded 3.2 ug of DNA on average. As sequenced from healthy donors, CD4+ cells averaged roughly 10 million reads.

Genomic DNA provided the template from which TCR beta VDJ and CDR3 profiles were obtained. MiXCR, run by TCRdb on the reads, gives a single entry per CDR3 protein. The repertoire holds approximately 380,000 distinct CDR3 sequences, about 70% seen once, with 4% in the top ten. The study's findings and limits: Patients were compared with controls for CD8+ Simpson's diversity, and no significant difference emerged. Patients and controls shared just under 30 CD8+ CDR3 sequences, highly expressed in patients.

Germline V lookup: CDR1 LNHDA, CDR2 SQIVND (reference sequence). V was trimmed by 6 bases and J by 6 bases, leaving 17 bases between them. This CDR3 contains 15 residues. A remark on this clonotype: Its antigen is unidentified.

V usage is TRBV19 and J usage is TRBJ1-4; no clear D gene. The sequencing input was sorted CD4+, CD8+, or CD8+CD57+ T cells (not recorded which) from PBMCs. The TCR was taken from a human donor in good health, serving as a control. The DNA of the CDR3 is TGTGCCAGTAGCCCTCTCCGAACTACTGATGAAAAACTGTTTTTT. It is translated as CASSPLRTTDEKLFF.